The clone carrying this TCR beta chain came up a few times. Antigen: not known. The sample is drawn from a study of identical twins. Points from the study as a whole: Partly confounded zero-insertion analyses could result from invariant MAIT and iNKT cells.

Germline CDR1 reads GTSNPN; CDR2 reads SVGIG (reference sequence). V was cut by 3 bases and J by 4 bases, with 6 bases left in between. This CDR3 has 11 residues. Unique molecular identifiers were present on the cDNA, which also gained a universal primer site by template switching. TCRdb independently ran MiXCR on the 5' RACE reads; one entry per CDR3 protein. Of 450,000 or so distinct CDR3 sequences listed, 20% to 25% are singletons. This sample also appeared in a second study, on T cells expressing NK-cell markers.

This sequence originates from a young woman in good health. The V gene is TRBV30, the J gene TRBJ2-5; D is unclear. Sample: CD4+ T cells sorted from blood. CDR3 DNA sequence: TGTGCCTGGAGGACATCAGAGACCCAGTACTTC. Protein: CAWRTSETQYF.